What follows describes a single T cell receptor beta chain. This entry comes from a study of monozygotic twins with inflammatory bowel disease. Germline-derived CDR1 and CDR2 are SGHTA and FQGNSA. The CDR3 is 14 amino acids. No DNA is given; TCRdb re-called the 5' RACE reads and lists each CDR3 protein once. This sample's table has about 110,000 distinct CDR3 sequences. Sequencing was carried out using blood. The chain carries TRBV7-2 and TRBJ2-1. This receptor was obtained from a human donor with ulcerative colitis or Crohn's disease, or a healthy co-twin of an affected twin (not recorded which). CDR3 protein: CASSLVNELYEQFF.